The present TCR beta chain was sequenced within a study of blood T cell repertoires in COVID-19. Study context: Both acute and convalescent COVID-19 samples were obtained from the United States, Italy and Spain. Sources were T cells, B-cell-depleted T cells, or PBMCs; the material itself was cDNA or gDNA.

Per the authors' pipeline: Cell counts per sample came from amplifying reference gene primers. This table comes from immunoSEQ multiplex PCR, and its TCRdb copy is limited to in-frame clones, with some not included. D and trimming come from the DNA, and the V and J calls and clone size come from that table. Of more than 200,000 clones in the sample, less than 90% were seen once. This clonotype originated in a man between 65 and 80 years old with acute or convalescent COVID-19. Specimen: peripheral blood.

The CDR3 is CASRLTGWRDTEAFF. The CDR3 region has the DNA TGTGCCAGCAGACTTACAGGGTGGAGAGACACTGAAGCTTTCTTT. The gene calls are TRBV7-9 and TRBJ1-1; TRBD1 might be the D (6 bases). CDR3 length: 15 amino acids. CDR1 is SEHNR and CDR2 is FQNEAQ in the germline V gene (reference sequence). Trimming cost V 6 bases and J 3 bases, with 17 bases left between them.